Only one count was recorded for the clone carrying this T cell receptor (beta chain). Antigen specificity is unknown. Only in-frame clones appear in the TCRdb table, and some are missing; sequencing was by immunoSEQ multiplex PCR. The data contain some 80,000 clones, approximately 84% of them singletons. This sample was taken from a study of OX40 agonist ivuxolimab in advanced cancers. With 0 bases removed from V and 0 bases from J, the gap between germline ends came to 11 bases. Germline CDR1 and CDR2: MNHEY and SVGAGI. This CDR3 spans 16 amino acids. Notes on the study in general: Specificity for antigen went undetermined in the expanded peripheral T cells. Dose levels from 0.1 to 3.0 mg/kg saw CD4+ and CD8+ blood T cells expand clonally by week 6.

This chain joins TRBV6-5 and TRBJ1-1, with D tentatively TRBD1 (5 bases). The sequences come from CD4+ or CD8+ T cells sorted from blood, collected in a trial of the OX40 agonist ivuxolimab. The TCR sequence derives from an adult with an advanced solid tumor such as melanoma, head and neck, liver or kidney cancer. The DNA for the CDR3 is TGTGCCAGCAGTTACTCGGGCAGGGTAATGAACACTGAAGCTTTCTTT. It codes for CASSYSGRVMNTEAFF.